The entry below describes one TCR beta chain. The CDR3 extends over 17 amino acids. Germline V gives CDR1 SGHKS, CDR2 YYEKEE (reference sequence). With 0 bases removed from V and 3 bases from J, the gap between germline ends came to 16 bases. The sample belongs to a study of blood T cell repertoires in COVID-19. Original methodology: Nucleated cell number was recorded as an estimate derived from reference gene primer amplification. The assay was immunoSEQ multiplex PCR, and TCRdb's table has in-frame clones only and misses some. Clone size and the V and J calls come from that table; the DNA yielded D and trimming. The repertoire holds 40,000 to 55,000 clones, with roughly nine tenths as singletons.

This chain connects TRBV5-5 to TRBJ1-5; TRBD1 is a possible D gene (5 bases). The source is an older man with active COVID-19. The sequencing sample was made of peripheral blood. CDR3: CASSLDTGGMVNQPQHF. The CDR3 nucleotides are TGTGCCAGCAGCTTGGATACGGGGGGAATGGTCAATCAGCCCCAGCATTTT.